The 26 T cell receptor beta chains below come from one sample, sequenced in a study of blood T cell repertoires in COVID-19 (dated by TCRdb to 2018 to 2020). Libraries were constructed by the immunoSEQ multiplex PCR assay. The table was pulled from immuneACCESS by TCRdb, which kept in-frame rearrangements only. Such tables lose some clones; where checked, under half of the loss comes from unresolved V genes, and the rest has no known cause. For this sample there are 110,000 to 150,000 clones; around 88% appear just once. In total, the top ten clones hold under 3% of the sample. The sample taken for sequencing was peripheral blood. These TCRs come from a man in his sixties with active or convalescent COVID-19.

This chain joins TRBV4-2 and TRBJ1-3, with D unresolved. CDR3 length: 15 amino acids. Between the trimmed V and J ends, which lost 3 bases and 0 bases, there was a span of 9 bases. Germline CDR1 is LGHNA and CDR2 is YNFKEQ. The CDR3 region has the DNA TGTGCCAGCAGCCAGAGGTCTTTCTCTGGAAACACCATATATTTT. This codes for CASSQRSFSGNTIYF.

The genes are TRBV2 and TRBJ1-6; a possible D gene is TRBD1 (6 bases). V was shortened by 4 bases and J by 7 bases, with 14 bases between the two germline ends. Germline V gene sequence: CDR1 SNHLY, CDR2 FYNNEI. The CDR3 totals 15 residues. CDR3: CASSVGPGVNSPLHF. The CDR3 DNA sequence: TGTGCCAGCAGTGTTGGGCCAGGGGTAAATTCACCCCTCCACTTT.

V gene TRBV5-1 combines with J gene TRBJ2-3; 10 bases map to TRBD1. The germline CDR1 and CDR2 sequences are SGHRS and YFSETQ. The CDR3 loop spans 13 amino acids. V gave up 3 bases and J gave up 5 bases; unmatched junction bases: 0. This CDR3 reads CASSWDRGDTQYF. CDR3 coding DNA: TGCGCCAGCAGCTGGGACAGGGGAGATACGCAGTATTTT.

The J gene is TRBJ2-1, the V gene TRBV7-2; TRBD2 aligns across 7 bases. Unmatched junction bases numbered 8, after V lost 0 bases and J lost 0 bases. The CDR3 covers 18 residues. Per germline, CDR1 SGHTA and CDR2 FQGNSA. For the CDR3, the DNA is TGTGCCAGCAGCTTAGCGCTGGCGGGAGCCCGCTCCTACAATGAGCAGTTCTTC. It codes for CASSLALAGARSYNEQFF.

The genes are TRBV7-9 and TRBJ1-2; possibly TRBD1 for D (5 bases). The CDR3 runs to 14 residues. CDR1 and CDR2 from the germline V gene are SEHNR and FQNEAQ (reference sequence). The germline V and J ends were trimmed by 1 base and 4 bases, with 10 bases remaining between them. For the CDR3, the DNA is TGTGCCAGCAGCTTAGGCGGGGGACGCTATGGCTACACCTTC. Amino acid sequence: CASSLGGGRYGYTF.

J is TRBJ1-1 and V is TRBV7-2, with 8 bases that match TRBD1. Germline CDR1 reads SGHTA; CDR2 reads FQGNSA. With V trimmed by 6 bases and J by 3 bases, 6 bases remained unmatched. This CDR3 has 14 residues. The CDR3 DNA is TGTGCCAGCAGTCTGGACAGGGCCTACACTGAAGCTTTCTTT. Its translation is CASSLDRAYTEAFF.

This chain uses TRBV2 with TRBJ1-5; D might be TRBD1 (6 bases). Trimming pared 5 bases from V and 4 bases from J, leaving 12 bases between. The CDR3 is made up of 14 amino acids. Germline V gene sequence: CDR1 SNHLY, CDR2 FYNNEI. The CDR3 spells CASSKDSRNQPQHF. In DNA form, the CDR3 reads TGTGCCAGCAGTAAGGACAGCCGAAATCAGCCCCAGCATTTT.

V usage is TRBV7-2 and J usage is TRBJ2-2; TRBD2 aligns across 9 bases. The V and J ends lost 4 bases and 6 bases, in that order; junction bases with no gene match: 6. Germline V gives CDR1 SGHTA, CDR2 FQGNSA. This CDR3 contains 15 residues. The CDR3 loop is CASSSGGGGSGELFF. The CDR3 bases are TGTGCCAGCAGCTCCGGCGGGGGGGGATCCGGGGAGCTGTTTTTT. Full variable domain (outside the CDR3, taken from reference TRBV7-2 and TRBJ2-2): GAGVSQSPSNKVTEKGKDVELRCDPISGHTALYWYRQSLGQGLEFLIYFQGNSAPDKSGLPSDRFSAERTGGSVSTLTIQRTQQEDSAVYLCASSSGGGGSGELFFGEGSRLTVL.

V usage is TRBV2 and J usage is TRBJ2-1; tentatively, D is TRBD2 (7 bases). From germline, CDR1 is SNHLY and CDR2 FYNNEI. The length of the CDR3 is 15 residues. Trimming removed 2 bases at V and 7 bases at J, with 15 bases between. Here the CDR3 DNA reads TGTGCCAGCAGTGAACAGGCGGGGGCCTTGAATGAGCAGTTCTTC. It is translated as CASSEQAGALNEQFF. Full variable domain (outside the CDR3, taken from reference TRBV2 and TRBJ2-1): EPEVTQTPSHQVTQMGQEVILRCVPISNHLYFYWYRQILGQKVEFLVSFYNNEISEKSEIFDDQFSVERPDGSNFTLKIRSTKLEDSAMYFCASSEQAGALNEQFFGPGTRLTVL.

The table lists this clone with a count of one. V usage is TRBV7-9 and J usage is TRBJ1-2, with 7 positions matching TRBD1. V shed 1 base and J 6 bases; nucleotides not matched to a gene: 5. Germline V lookup: CDR1 SEHNR, CDR2 FQNEAQ (reference sequence). The CDR3 consists of 14 residues. The CDR3 DNA reads TGTGCCAGCAGCTTAGGAGAGGGGGCGGATGGCTACACCTTC. Translated: CASSLGEGADGYTF. Using reference TRBV7-9 and TRBJ1-2 for the parts outside the CDR3, the full variable domain is DTGVSQNPRHKITKRGQNVTFRCDPISEHNRLYWYRQTLGQGPEFLTYFQNEAQLEKSRLLSDRFSAERPKGSFSTLEIQRTEQGDSAMYLCASSLGEGADGYTFGSGTRLTVV.

The rearrangement joins TRBV30 to TRBJ2-1; no clear D gene. CDR3 length equals 11 residues. Per germline, CDR1 GTSNPN and CDR2 SVGIG (reference sequence). The ends were cut back, 2 bases at V and 6 bases at J, with 5 bases in the middle. CDR3 protein: CAWSLANEQFF. CDR3 DNA sequence: TGTGCCTGGAGTCTGGCCAATGAGCAGTTCTTC.

The V call is TRBV19, the J call TRBJ2-7; D is perhaps TRBD2 (6 bases). The CDR3 is 15 residues long. Trimming left V 4 bases short and J 2 bases short, with 15 bases between. Germline V gene sequence: CDR1 LNHDA, CDR2 SQIVND (reference sequence). The CDR3 sequence: CASSTGGSGTYEQYF. CDR3 nucleotide sequence: TGTGCCAGTAGTACCGGGGGTAGCGGAACCTACGAGCAGTACTTC.

The chain links TRBV5-6 to TRBJ2-7; no definite D call. Trimming shortened V by 7 bases and J by 4 bases, and 18 bases separated the two germline ends. Germline CDR1 is SGHDT and CDR2 is YYEEEE. This CDR3 contains 14 residues. CDR3 nucleotide sequence: TGTGCCAGCCTCAGTGAAACCCAACCTTACGAGCAGTACTTC. Protein product: CASLSETQPYEQYF.

This chain uses TRBV4-3 with TRBJ1-3; D might be TRBD1 (6 bases). V gave up 4 bases and J gave up 0 bases, with 19 bases separating them. This CDR3 spans 18 amino acids. Germline lookup yields CDR1 LGHNA and CDR2 YSLEER. The CDR3 protein is CASSPMGAGIGSGNTIYF. CDR3 in DNA: TGCGCCAGCAGCCCGATGGGGGCTGGAATCGGCTCTGGAAACACCATATATTTT.

This clone showed up just once. The V gene is TRBV3-1 (or the pseudogene TRBV3-2), the J gene TRBJ1-3; D is uncertain. V lost 0 bases and J 3 bases, leaving 6 bases between the germline ends. CDR1 and CDR2 (germline): LGHDT, YNNKEL (reference sequence). The CDR3 runs 14 residues. The CDR3 sequence is CASSQEFLGNTIYF. CDR3 bases: TGTGCCAGCAGCCAAGAGTTCCTTGGAAACACCATATATTTT.

The V gene is TRBV2, the J gene TRBJ2-1; no clear D gene. CDR3 size: 11 residues. The ends were cut back, 5 bases at V and 9 bases at J, with 8 bases in the middle. CDR1 is SNHLY, CDR2 FYNNEI, per germline. In nucleotides, the CDR3 is TGTGCCAGCAGTCTCCAGGTTGAGCAGTTCTTC. It translates to CASSLQVEQFF.

The CDR3 sequence: CASRAGSYEQYF. As DNA, the CDR3 is TGTGCCAGCAGGGCAGGGTCCTACGAGCAGTACTTC. The chain carries TRBV12-3 or TRBV12-4 and TRBJ2-7, with a possible D match to TRBD1 (5 bases). With 6 bases removed from V and 1 base from J, the gap between germline ends came to 7 bases. The CDR3 consists of 12 residues.

The rearrangement joins TRBV5-1 to TRBJ2-2; the match to TRBD2 covers 14 bases. Germline-derived CDR1 and CDR2 are SGHRS and YFSETQ. With V trimmed by 4 bases and J by 0 bases, 2 bases remained unmatched. This CDR3 region has 17 residues. In DNA form, the CDR3 reads TGCGCCAGCAGCACGGGACTAGCGGGGGCGAACACCGGGGAGCTGTTTTTT. This codes for CASSTGLAGANTGELFF.

V and J are TRBV28 and TRBJ2-7; D gene uncertain. This CDR3 contains 11 residues. Germline V gene sequence: CDR1 MDHEN, CDR2 SYDVKM. Trimming took off 6 bases at V and 9 bases at J, with 12 bases between the two ends. The DNA of the CDR3 is TGTGCCAGCAGCCAACTACGAGGGCAGTACTTC. This encodes CASSQLRGQYF.

The J gene is TRBJ2-7, the V gene TRBV7-2, with 12 bases identical to TRBD1. V shed 2 bases and J 2 bases; nucleotides not matched to a gene: 13. Germline V gene sequence: CDR1 SGHTA, CDR2 FQGNSA. The CDR3 contains 19 residues. This CDR3 reads CASSLIGTGGGWNPYEQYF. The CDR3 DNA follows: TGTGCCAGCAGCTTAATCGGGACAGGGGGCGGTTGGAACCCCTACGAGCAGTACTTC.

The chain employs TRBV19 and TRBJ1-2; tentatively, D is TRBD1 (6 bases). V lost 5 bases and J 6 bases, leaving 19 bases between the germline ends. This CDR3 is 15 amino acids long. Looked up from germline, CDR1 is LNHDA and CDR2 is SQIVND (reference sequence). CDR3 sequence: CASSLPGTTRDGYTF. The DNA for the CDR3 is TGTGCCAGTAGTCTCCCCGGGACAACGAGGGATGGCTACACCTTC.

The chain carries TRBV10-1 and TRBJ1-5; TRBD1 is a possible D gene (5 bases). The CDR3 is 12 amino acids. CDR1 WNHNN and CDR2 SYGVQD come from the germline V gene (reference sequence). Trimming took off 9 bases at V and 0 bases at J, with 6 bases between the two ends. The CDR3 spells CARTDSNQPQHF. DNA for the CDR3: TGCGCCAGGACAGATAGCAATCAGCCCCAGCATTTT.

This sequence joins TRBV3-1 (or the pseudogene TRBV3-2) and TRBJ2-7, with D perhaps TRBD2 (6 bases). The CDR3 runs 15 residues. Per the germline V gene, CDR1 is LGHDT and CDR2 is YNNKEL (reference sequence). Between the trimmed V and J ends, which lost 1 base and 7 bases, there was a span of 17 bases. In DNA, the CDR3 is TGTGCCAGCAGCCAAGCCGGGGGAGCCAGTGATGAGCAGTACTTC. Translating it yields CASSQAGGASDEQYF.

In DNA, the CDR3 is TGTGCCAGCAGCCAAGAGAACGGGAGGGCCAGCGGCACCGGGGAGCTGTTTTTT. Its translation: CASSQENGRASGTGELFF. The chain joins TRBV3-1 (or the pseudogene TRBV3-2) to TRBJ2-2; 8 nucleotides align to TRBD2. This CDR3 comprises 18 residues. Germline V gene sequence: CDR1 LGHDT, CDR2 YNNKEL (reference sequence). J was trimmed by 4 bases and V by 0 bases; bases with no gene match: 10.

The chain couples TRBV27 to TRBJ2-7, with D maybe TRBD2 (5 bases). Trimming pared 5 bases from V and 0 bases from J, leaving 14 bases between. This CDR3 is built from 15 residues. The germline CDR1 and CDR2 sequences are MNHEY and SMNVEV (reference sequence). The CDR3 sequence is CASSPSGSSSYEQYF. Here the CDR3 DNA reads TGTGCCAGCAGTCCAAGCGGATCAAGCTCCTACGAGCAGTACTTC.

This clone came up once. This sequence joins TRBV9 and TRBJ1-2; maybe TRBD1 (5 bases). V lost 4 bases to trimming and J lost 2 bases, with 15 bases between them. This CDR3 has 15 amino acids. Germline CDR1 reads SGDLS; CDR2 reads YYNGEE. CDR3 nucleotide sequence: TGTGCCAGCAGCTTCCGACAGATACTAAACTATGGCTACACCTTC. This gives the protein CASSFRQILNYGYTF.